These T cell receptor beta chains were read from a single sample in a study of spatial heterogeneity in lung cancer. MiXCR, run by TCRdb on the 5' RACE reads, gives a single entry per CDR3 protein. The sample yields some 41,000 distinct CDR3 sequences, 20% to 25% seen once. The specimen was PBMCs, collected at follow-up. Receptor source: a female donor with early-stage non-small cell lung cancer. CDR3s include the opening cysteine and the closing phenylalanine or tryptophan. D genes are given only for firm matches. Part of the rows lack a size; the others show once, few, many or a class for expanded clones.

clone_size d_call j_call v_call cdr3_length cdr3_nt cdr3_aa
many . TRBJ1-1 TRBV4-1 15 TGCGCCAGCAGCCACCACCCCGGGGGCGGAAAAGAAGCTTTCTTT CASSHHPGGGKEAFF
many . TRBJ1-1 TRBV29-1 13 TGCAGCGTCGTGGGGGGATTTAACACTGAAGCTTTCTTT CSVVGGFNTEAFF
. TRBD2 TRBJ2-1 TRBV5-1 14 TGCGCCAGCAGAAGGACTAGCGGGCAGAATGAGCAGTTCTTC CASRRTSGQNEQFF
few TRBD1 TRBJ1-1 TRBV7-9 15 TGTGCCAGCAGCTTAGTCAGGGGGGAAAGGACTGAAGCTTTCTTT CASSLVRGERTEAFF
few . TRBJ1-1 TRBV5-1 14 TGCGCCAGCAGCTCTGACAACCTGAACACTGAAGCTTTCTTT CASSSDNLNTEAFF
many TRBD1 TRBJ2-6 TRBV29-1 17 TGCAGCGTCCGGACAGGGGGAGTCAGCTCTGGGGCCAACGTCCTGACTTTC CSVRTGGVSSGANVLTF
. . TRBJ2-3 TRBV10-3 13 TGTGCCATCACTAGGGACCCCGCGGATACGCAGTATTTT CAITRDPADTQYF
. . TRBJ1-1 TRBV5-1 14 TGCGCCAGCAGCTTAGGAAGCTTCCTAACTGAAGCTTTCTTT CASSLGSFLTEAFF
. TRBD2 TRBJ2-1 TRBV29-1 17 TGCAGCGCCCAGGGCCTAGCGGGAGGGAGCTCCTACAATGAGCAGTTCTTC CSAQGLAGGSSYNEQFF
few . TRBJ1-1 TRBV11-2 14 TGTGCCAGCAGCCCCGCGAGGGCAATCACTGAAGCTTTCTTT CASSPARAITEAFF
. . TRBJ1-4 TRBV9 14 TGTGCCAGCAGCGTAAGCGCAACTAATGAAAAACTGTTTTTT CASSVSATNEKLFF
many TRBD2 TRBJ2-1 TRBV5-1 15 TGCGCCAGCACCACGGGACTAGCGTTTTACAATGAGCAGTTCTTC CASTTGLAFYNEQFF
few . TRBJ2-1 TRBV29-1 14 TGCAGCGCCCTACACGGGACGTCCTACAATGAGCAGTTCTTC CSALHGTSYNEQFF
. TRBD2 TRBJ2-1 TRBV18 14 TGTGCCAGCTCACCAGGGGGACTAGCAGCTGAGCAGTTCTTC CASSPGGLAAEQFF
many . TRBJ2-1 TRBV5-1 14 TGCGCCAGCAGCGTGCAAATCTCCTACAATGAGCAGTTCTTC CASSVQISYNEQFF
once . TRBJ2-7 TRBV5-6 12 TGTGCCAGCAGCCCCCGCGGGGACGAGCAGTACTTC CASSPRGDEQYF
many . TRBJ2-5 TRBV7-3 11 TGTGCCAGCAGCTCGGGAGAGACCCAGTACTTC CASSSGETQYF
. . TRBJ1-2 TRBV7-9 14 TGTGCCAGCACGGGATGGGATCCCATATATGGCTACACCTTC CASTGWDPIYGYTF
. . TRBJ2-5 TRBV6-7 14 TGTGCCAGCAGTTACTCGAATGTCCAAGAGACCCAGTACTTC CASSYSNVQETQYF
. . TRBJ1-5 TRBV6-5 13 TGTGCCAGCAGTTACACGGCAGAACAGCCCCAGCATTTT CASSYTAEQPQHF
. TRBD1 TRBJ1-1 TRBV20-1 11 TGCAGTGCTACGGGACAGGCAGAAGCTTTCTTT CSATGQAEAFF
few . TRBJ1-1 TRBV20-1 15 TGCAGTGCCATCAGACGGGTCGGGATGAACACTGAAGCTTTCTTT CSAIRRVGMNTEAFF